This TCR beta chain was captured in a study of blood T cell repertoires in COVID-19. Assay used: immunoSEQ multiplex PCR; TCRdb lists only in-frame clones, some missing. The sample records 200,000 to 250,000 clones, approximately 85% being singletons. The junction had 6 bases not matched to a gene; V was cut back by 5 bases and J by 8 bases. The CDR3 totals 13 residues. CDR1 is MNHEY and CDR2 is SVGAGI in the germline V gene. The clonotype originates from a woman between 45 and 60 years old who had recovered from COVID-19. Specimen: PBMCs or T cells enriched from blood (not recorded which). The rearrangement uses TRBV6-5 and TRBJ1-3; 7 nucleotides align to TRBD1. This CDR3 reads CASSRDGQDTIYF. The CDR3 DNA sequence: TGTGCCAGCAGTCGGGACGGACAGGACACCATATATTTT.